A selection of T cell receptor beta chains follows, all from one sample in a study of cytomegalovirus exposure and HLA in healthy donors. Profiled with immunoSEQ multiplex PCR; TCRdb holds only in-frame clones, not every one. The table lists some 130,000 clones. Sequencing was performed on PBMCs. Receptor source: a man aged 18 to 29 in good health and CMV-seronegative. The CDR3 runs from the conserved cysteine through the conserved F or W. The order of the fields is J gene, V gene, D gene, CDR3 protein, CDR3 DNA. A D gene is named only where the DNA matches it firmly.

J gene: TRBJ2-7; V gene: TRBV28; D gene: TRBD1; CDR3 protein: CASNSGTGAYEQYF; CDR3 DNA: TGTGCCAGCAATTCCGGGACAGGCGCCTACGAGCAGTACTTC
J gene: TRBJ1-4; V gene: TRBV6-1; D gene: NA; CDR3 protein: CASSGPSSEKLFF; CDR3 DNA: TGTGCCAGCAGTGGCCCGTCGAGCGAAAAACTGTTTTTT
J gene: TRBJ2-7; V gene: TRBV6-5; D gene: TRBD1; CDR3 protein: CASSRDRVVNEQYF; CDR3 DNA: TGTGCCAGCAGTCGGGACAGGGTGGTCAACGAGCAGTACTTC
J gene: TRBJ2-7; V gene: TRBV5-1; D gene: TRBD1; CDR3 protein: CASSLLIGTGDEGQYF; CDR3 DNA: TGCGCCAGCAGCTTGCTAATAGGGACAGGGGACGAAGGGCAGTACTTC
J gene: TRBJ1-5; V gene: TRBV30; D gene: NA; CDR3 protein: CAWSRRAVNSNQPQHF; CDR3 DNA: TGTGCCTGGAGCCGCAGGGCTGTGAATAGCAATCAGCCCCAGCATTTT
J gene: TRBJ2-7; V gene: TRBV28; D gene: TRBD1; CDR3 protein: CASSSYRGQQYF; CDR3 DNA: TGTGCCAGCAGTTCCTACAGGGGACAGCAGTACTTC
J gene: TRBJ1-1; V gene: TRBV6-1; D gene: NA; CDR3 protein: CASSALTPSTNTEAFF; CDR3 DNA: TGTGCCAGCAGTGCACTCACTCCCTCTACGAACACTGAAGCTTTCTTT
J gene: TRBJ1-6; V gene: TRBV9; D gene: NA; CDR3 protein: CASSVRSVNSPLHF; CDR3 DNA: TGTGCCAGCAGCGTACGGTCGGTGAATTCACCCCTCCACTTT
J gene: TRBJ2-2; V gene: TRBV28; D gene: NA; CDR3 protein: CASRKREAGELFF; CDR3 DNA: TGTGCCAGCAGGAAACGTGAGGCCGGGGAGCTGTTTTTT
J gene: TRBJ1-5; V gene: TRBV2; D gene: TRBD1; CDR3 protein: CASRGTGNQPQHF; CDR3 DNA: TGTGCCAGCAGGGGGACAGGCAATCAGCCCCAGCATTTT
J gene: TRBJ2-7; V gene: TRBV5-1; D gene: NA; CDR3 protein: CASSFGTLSSYEQYF; CDR3 DNA: TGCGCCAGCAGCTTTGGGACTTTGAGCTCCTACGAGCAGTACTTC
J gene: TRBJ2-7; V gene: TRBV7-9; D gene: TRBD2; CDR3 protein: CASSSLAGVSYEQYF; CDR3 DNA: TGTGCCAGCAGCTCACTAGCGGGGGTCTCCTACGAGCAGTACTTC
J gene: TRBJ2-7; V gene: TRBV4-3; D gene: NA; CDR3 protein: CASSQGTASSYEQYF; CDR3 DNA: TGCGCCAGCAGCCAAGGGACAGCAAGCTCCTACGAGCAGTACTTC
J gene: TRBJ2-1; V gene: TRBV18; D gene: TRBD2; CDR3 protein: CASSPNLSGRREQFF; CDR3 DNA: TGTGCCAGCTCACCAAACCTTAGCGGGAGAAGGGAGCAGTTCTTC
J gene: TRBJ2-7; V gene: TRBV5-4; D gene: NA; CDR3 protein: CASSLAGSPKQYF; CDR3 DNA: TGTGCCAGCAGCTTGGCCGGGTCCCCCAAGCAGTACTTC
J gene: TRBJ2-7; V gene: TRBV5-1; D gene: TRBD1; CDR3 protein: CASSSGQGGRHEQYF; CDR3 DNA: TGCGCCAGCAGCTCGGGACAGGGGGGCCGGCACGAGCAGTACTTC
J gene: TRBJ2-6; V gene: TRBV6-5; D gene: NA; CDR3 protein: CASSEGSGANVLTF; CDR3 DNA: TGTGCCAGCAGTGAGGGCTCTGGGGCCAACGTCCTGACTTTC
J gene: TRBJ1-1; V gene: TRBV2; D gene: NA; CDR3 protein: CASSEYSTEAFF; CDR3 DNA: TGTGCCAGCAGTGAATACTCGACTGAAGCTTTCTTT
J gene: TRBJ2-3; V gene: TRBV10-3; D gene: NA; CDR3 protein: CAISESIILRGTDTQYF; CDR3 DNA: TGTGCCATCAGTGAGTCGATTATCCTGCGGGGCACAGATACGCAGTATTTT
J gene: TRBJ1-1; V gene: TRBV5-6; D gene: NA; CDR3 protein: CASSPHTGKAFF; CDR3 DNA: TGTGCCAGCAGCCCCCACACCGGGAAAGCTTTCTTT
J gene: TRBJ1-1; V gene: TRBV7-2; D gene: TRBD1; CDR3 protein: CASSPPGQGNTEAFF; CDR3 DNA: TGTGCCAGCAGCCCCCCGGGACAGGGGAACACTGAAGCTTTCTTT
J gene: TRBJ1-1; V gene: TRBV30; D gene: NA; CDR3 protein: CAWTGMNTEAFF; CDR3 DNA: TGTGCCTGGACGGGGATGAACACTGAAGCTTTCTTT
J gene: TRBJ1-1; V gene: TRBV11-3; D gene: NA; CDR3 protein: CASRSGTSMNTEAFF; CDR3 DNA: TGTGCCAGCAGGTCCGGTACGAGCATGAACACTGAAGCTTTCTTT
J gene: TRBJ2-7; V gene: TRBV6-5; D gene: NA; CDR3 protein: CASSLRDNYEQYF; CDR3 DNA: TGTGCCAGCAGTTTGAGGGATAACTACGAGCAGTACTTC
J gene: TRBJ1-1; V gene: TRBV25-1; D gene: NA; CDR3 protein: CASSEPTRVDGTEAFF; CDR3 DNA: TGTGCCAGCAGTGAACCGACCAGGGTGGACGGCACTGAAGCTTTCTTT
J gene: TRBJ1-5; V gene: TRBV5-6; D gene: NA; CDR3 protein: CASSLGRVAYGNQPQHF; CDR3 DNA: TGTGCCAGCAGCTTGGGGAGAGTTGCTTATGGCAATCAGCCCCAGCATTTT
J gene: TRBJ2-7; V gene: TRBV7-8; D gene: NA; CDR3 protein: CASSPIQGPLYEQYF; CDR3 DNA: TGTGCCAGCAGCCCTATACAGGGCCCACTCTACGAGCAGTACTTC
J gene: TRBJ1-2; V gene: TRBV7-9; D gene: NA; CDR3 protein: CASSLETGIYGYTF; CDR3 DNA: TGTGCCAGCAGCTTAGAAACGGGGATCTATGGCTACACCTTC
J gene: TRBJ1-4; V gene: TRBV29-1; D gene: TRBD1; CDR3 protein: CSVVPGTGVEKLFF; CDR3 DNA: TGCAGCGTGGTTCCCGGGACAGGGGTAGAAAAACTGTTTTTT
J gene: TRBJ2-2; V gene: TRBV6-5; D gene: NA; CDR3 protein: CASRGRGTGELFF; CDR3 DNA: TGTGCCAGCAGGGGGCGAGGCACCGGGGAGCTGTTTTTT
J gene: TRBJ2-7; V gene: TRBV4-2; D gene: NA; CDR3 protein: CASSQDGGQTYEQYF; CDR3 DNA: TGTGCCAGCAGCCAAGATGGCGGCCAAACCTACGAGCAGTACTTC
J gene: TRBJ1-5; V gene: TRBV7-8; D gene: NA; CDR3 protein: CASSLGRGAQPQHF; CDR3 DNA: TGTGCCAGCAGCTTAGGTCGCGGTGCCCAGCCCCAGCATTTT
J gene: TRBJ1-2; V gene: TRBV6-6; D gene: NA; CDR3 protein: CASSYLGDYGYTF; CDR3 DNA: TGTGCCAGCAGTTACTTGGGCGACTATGGCTACACCTTC
J gene: TRBJ2-1; V gene: TRBV7-9; D gene: NA; CDR3 protein: CASSLRRQENNEQFF; CDR3 DNA: TGTGCCAGCAGCTTACGTCGACAAGAGAACAATGAGCAGTTCTTC
J gene: TRBJ1-1; V gene: TRBV5-8; D gene: TRBD1; CDR3 protein: CASSSQQTGDTEAFF; CDR3 DNA: TGTGCCAGCAGCTCACAACAGACAGGGGACACTGAAGCTTTCTTT
J gene: TRBJ1-1; V gene: TRBV29-1; D gene: TRBD1; CDR3 protein: CSVDAGTGNRAFF; CDR3 DNA: TGCAGCGTTGATGCCGGGACAGGTAACCGCGCTTTCTTT
J gene: TRBJ2-3; V gene: TRBV7-9; D gene: TRBD2; CDR3 protein: CASSARGAGGTDTQYF; CDR3 DNA: TGTGCCAGCAGCGCTCGCGGTGCGGGGGGCACAGATACGCAGTATTTT
J gene: TRBJ1-4; V gene: TRBV14; D gene: TRBD1; CDR3 protein: CASSRDRGINEKLFF; CDR3 DNA: TGTGCCAGCAGCCGAGACAGGGGAATTAATGAAAAACTGTTTTTT
J gene: TRBJ2-7; V gene: TRBV11-3; D gene: NA; CDR3 protein: CASSPQGSYEQYF; CDR3 DNA: TGTGCCAGCAGCCCCCAGGGTTCCTACGAGCAGTACTTC
J gene: TRBJ2-3; V gene: TRBV28; D gene: NA; CDR3 protein: CASSSSRARDTQYF; CDR3 DNA: TGTGCCAGCAGTTCTAGCAGAGCTAGAGATACGCAGTATTTT